One sample yielded the 13 T cell receptor beta chains listed below, sequenced in a study of OX40 agonist ivuxolimab in advanced cancers. Profiling relied on immunoSEQ multiplex PCR, and the TCRdb table lists in-frame clones only, not all of them. The data contain 50,000 to 55,000 clones, around nine tenths of them seen just once; the ten biggest clones take up approximately 1.5%. The source was CD4+ or CD8+ T cells sorted from blood, collected in a trial of the OX40 agonist ivuxolimab. These receptors were taken from an adult with an advanced solid tumor such as melanoma, head and neck, liver or kidney cancer.

The chain uses TRBV19 and TRBJ2-1; D is unclear. V lost 5 bases to trimming and J lost 0 bases, with 11 bases between them. CDR3 length: 15 amino acids. CDR1 is LNHDA, CDR2 SQIVND, per germline (reference sequence). The CDR3 is CASSLDLSSYNEQFF. The CDR3 DNA is TGTGCCAGTAGTCTTGACTTGAGCTCCTACAATGAGCAGTTCTTC.

The chain employs TRBV19 and TRBJ1-4; no definite D call. The CDR3 extends over 13 amino acids. Germline CDR1 and CDR2: LNHDA and SQIVND (reference sequence). The V end lost 6 bases, the J end lost 5 bases, and 10 bases lay between the germline ends. This chain's CDR3 is CASRKQANEKLFF. CDR3 coding DNA: TGTGCCAGTAGGAAGCAGGCAAATGAAAAACTGTTTTTT.

The J gene is TRBJ1-1, the V gene TRBV30; D is undetermined. The germline V gene encodes CDR1 GTSNPN and CDR2 SVGIG (reference sequence). The CDR3 sequence is 11 residues long. The V and J ends lost 4 bases and 0 bases respectively, with 3 bases between them. DNA for the CDR3: TGTGCCTGGAATATGAACACTGAAGCTTTCTTT. Residues: CAWNMNTEAFF.

V and J are TRBV7-2 and TRBJ2-7; the match to TRBD2 covers 8 bases. CDR1 is SGHTA and CDR2 is FQGNSA in the germline V gene. The CDR3 sequence is 14 residues long. Trimming removed 1 base from V and 2 bases from J; junction bases left unmatched: 1. CDR3 in amino acids: CASSLGAGAYEQYF. CDR3 coding DNA: TGTGCCAGCAGCTTAGGAGCGGGGGCCTACGAGCAGTACTTC.

The chain couples TRBV7-3 to TRBJ2-7; possible D gene TRBD2, 6 bases. V lost 4 bases, J lost 6 bases, and 13 bases lay in between. The germline gives CDR1 SGHTA, CDR2 FQGTGA. This CDR3 has 13 residues. In DNA form, the CDR3 reads TGTGCCAGCAGCTACCGGGACGGGGGCGAGCAGTACTTC. Protein sequence: CASSYRDGGEQYF.

The chain combines TRBV7-3 with TRBJ1-4; D gene uncertain. V lost 5 bases and J lost 0, with 13 bases in between. Germline assignment: CDR1 SGHTA and CDR2 FQGTGA. CDR3 length equals 16 residues. In nucleotides, the CDR3 is TGTGCCAGCAGCGTAGGGCCCGGAACAACTAATGAAAAACTGTTTTTT. This encodes CASSVGPGTTNEKLFF.

The chain is built from TRBV19 and TRBJ1-1; D call uncertain. The germline V gene encodes CDR1 LNHDA and CDR2 SQIVND (reference sequence). CDR3 length: 14 residues. The V gene lost 5 bases and the J gene lost 1 base, with 11 bases spanning the gap. The CDR3 region has the DNA TGTGCCAGTAGTCCTCTGGGCTCGAACACTGAAGCTTTCTTT. It codes for CASSPLGSNTEAFF.

The V call is TRBV15, the J call TRBJ1-5, with TRBD1 identical over 9 bases. The J segment lost 7 bases and the V segment lost 5 bases, leaving 12 bases of the junction unmatched. Germline V CDR1 and CDR2: LNHNV, YYDKDF (reference sequence). The CDR3 extends over 16 amino acids. The DNA for the CDR3 is TGTGCCACCAGCGGGGCGATACAGGGGGCCGGACAGCCCCAGCATTTT. It yields the protein CATSGAIQGAGQPQHF.

The chain carries TRBV10-2 and TRBJ2-7; TRBD2 aligns across 8 bases. The germline V gene has CDR1 WSHSY and CDR2 SAAADI. This CDR3 region has 16 residues. J lost 3 bases, V lost 0 bases, and 7 bases had no gene match. Here the CDR3 reads CASSESFAGGGYEQYF. CDR3 DNA sequence: TGCGCCAGCAGTGAGTCGTTTGCGGGAGGTGGCTACGAGCAGTACTTC.

This chain uses TRBV5-4 with TRBJ1-1; D may be TRBD1 (5 bases). V shed 4 bases and J shed 4 bases, with 14 bases lying between them. Germline CDR1 reads SGHNT; CDR2 reads YYREEE (reference sequence). This CDR3 is 14 amino acids long. The CDR3 DNA reads as TGTGCCAGCAGCATAACATTGCAGGGCACTGAAGCTTTCTTT. It yields the protein CASSITLQGTEAFF.

The chain combines TRBV7-3 with TRBJ2-1, with TRBD1 matching 7 bases. With 2 bases clipped from V and 2 bases from J, the junction kept 6 bases outside the gene matches. The CDR3 consists of 16 residues. Germline V gives CDR1 SGHTA, CDR2 FQGTGA. The CDR3 loop is CASSLGGQRPYNEQFF. The CDR3 coding sequence is TGTGCCAGCAGCTTAGGGGGACAGAGACCCTACAATGAGCAGTTCTTC.

The gene calls are TRBV18 and TRBJ2-1; 8 bases fit TRBD2. The trim removed 3 bases at V and 6 bases at J, leaving 4 bases unmatched. Looked up from germline, CDR1 is KGHSH and CDR2 is LQKENI. CDR3 length: 14 amino acids. CDR3 sequence: CASSPGTSSNEQFF. The CDR3 DNA reads TGTGCCAGCTCACCCGGGACTAGTTCCAATGAGCAGTTCTTC.

V and J are TRBV7-6 and TRBJ2-3, with 7 bases aligning to TRBD1. This CDR3 contains 14 residues. Germline V gene data show CDR1 as SGHVS and CDR2 as FNYEAQ. V was pared by 2 bases and J by 6 bases, with 5 bases of the junction left unmatched. CDR3 in DNA: TGTGCCAGCAGCTTAAGACAGGGCAAGGATACGCAGTATTTT. As protein: CASSLRQGKDTQYF. Filled out from reference TRBV7-6 and TRBJ2-3, the complete variable domain reads GAGVSQSPRYKVTKRGQDVALRCDPISGHVSLYWYRQALGQGPEFLTYFNYEAQQDKSGLPNDRFSAERPEGSISTLTIQRTEQRDSAMYRCASSLRQGKDTQYFGPGTRLTVL.